This T cell receptor (beta chain) was sequenced in a study of OX40 agonist ivuxolimab in advanced cancers. Regarding the study in general: The costimulatory receptor OX40 (CD134) was targeted by ivuxolimab, a fully human IgG2 agonistic monoclonal antibody. Three dose-escalation patients achieved partial responses, one with hepatocellular carcinoma and two with cutaneous melanoma. Intravenous ivuxolimab was administered to patients every 2 weeks at six dose levels: 0.01, 0.1, 0.3, 1.5, 3 and 10 mg/kg. Prior anti-PD-1, anti-PD-L1 or anti-CTLA-4 therapy was permitted, and 40% to 50% of dose-escalation patients had received checkpoint inhibitors. The purpose of peripheral TCRbeta sequencing was to test whether ivuxolimab changed TCR sequence diversity and led to clonal T-cell expansion. The dose-escalation cohort was 82.7% male with a mean age of about 65 years, ranging from roughly 23 to 79. The paper covers the monotherapy dose-escalation part of the phase I ivuxolimab trial, which included N = 52 patients. Among the 52 dose-escalation patients, around 19 had hepatocellular carcinoma, some 15 melanoma, 9 renal cell carcinoma and 9 head and neck cancer.

The CDR3 runs 15 amino acids, cysteine and phenylalanine included. The retained sequence is limited to the CDR3, 45 bases, with the frame set at the first base. Taken from the germline V gene, the CDR1 and CDR2 loops are MNHEY and SVGAGI. V is trimmed back by 10 bases and J by 0 bases, and the junction contains 11 bases that no gene match accounts for. Patients with a history of autoimmune disease or receiving systemic immunosuppression were excluded from the trial. Peripheral blood for TCR sequencing was drawn from every dose cohort at baseline, at cycle 4 day 1 and at cycle 7 day 1. The samples were drawn from a first-in-human, open-label, multicenter phase I dose-escalation trial of ivuxolimab. The trial enrolled adults with locally advanced or metastatic head and neck squamous cell, hepatocellular, melanoma or renal cell carcinoma. Before TCR sequencing, CD4+ and CD8+ T cells were separately sorted from peripheral blood.

The full study reports these points: Low levels of normalized T-cell clonal expansion were also shown by some nonresponding patients. After ivuxolimab, CD8+ T cells had more expanded clones than CD4+ T cells on average. In partial responders in the 0.1-3.0 mg/kg groups, normalized peripheral clonal expansion was found to be among the lowest, especially among CD8+ T cells. At doses from 0.1 to 3.0 mg/kg, clonal expansion was seen in both CD4+ and CD8+ blood T cells between baseline and week 6. Antigen specificity was not determined for the clonally expanded peripheral T cells.

For sequencing of the TCRbeta CDR3 region, genomic DNA was extracted from the sorted cells. The immunoSEQ Assay was used for sequencing of TCRbeta CDR3 regions. Imported from immuneACCESS, the table was reduced by TCRdb to in-frame sequences with V and J called. These copies leave out some clones; in studies compared against another copy, an unresolved V gene accounts for under half, and the cause of the remainder is not known. Present in this sample are 63,000 or so clones, about four fifths of which were seen just once. The leading ten clones occupy 0.85% to 1.3% of the sample. With regard to this clone: Its antigen is still unknown. No per-base quality is available; no much larger clone lies one base away.

The receptor was derived from an adult with an advanced solid tumor such as melanoma, head and neck, liver or kidney cancer. Sequences were derived from CD4+ or CD8+ T cells sorted from blood, sampled in a trial of the OX40 agonist ivuxolimab. Recombination joined TRBV6-5 with TRBJ1-2; 7 of the junction bases match TRBD1. The nucleotide sequence reads TGTGCCACTCGGGACAGTTCCTCTCCTAACTATGGCTACACCTTC. Its protein product is CATRDSSSPNYGYTF.